The sequence of this T cell receptor (beta chain) was determined in a study of T-cell memory formation after mild COVID-19. This clonotype was found a few times. The length of the CDR3 is 14 residues. V was pared by 5 bases and J by 4 bases, with 7 bases of the junction left unmatched. CDR1 is MNHEY, CDR2 SVGAGI, per germline. Constant-segment-primed 5'RACE gave TCR alpha and TCR beta cDNA libraries with sample barcodes and UMIs. TCRdb used MiXCR to reprocess the 5' RACE reads, holding one entry per CDR3 protein. Among 80,000 to 130,000 distinct CDR3 sequences listed, 11% were seen once. The chain uses TRBV6-5 and TRBJ1-2; TRBD1 matches at 7 bases. This TCR came from a man between 18 and 35 years old who had mild COVID-19 (a few samples of this study predate the infection). Cell type and time point are not known. Sequenced: PBMCs or a T cell subset sorted from them (not recorded which). For the CDR3, the DNA is TGTGCCAGCAGTACCCAGGGGGGGGGCTATGGCTACACCTTC. Translating it yields CASSTQGGGYGYTF.